This T cell receptor (beta chain) was captured in a study of shared clonotypes between healthy human individuals. Repertoires were generated with immunoSEQ multiplex PCR, while TCRdb's copy carries only in-frame clones and drops some. The data contain approximately 1.5 million clones, approximately 98% of them singletons. Trimming left V 7 bases short and J 2 bases short, with 12 bases between. This CDR3 is built from 15 residues. In germline, CDR1 is SGHAT, CDR2 FQNNGV. The TCR comes from a man aged 25-40 years in good health. Material for sequencing was naive CD4+ T cells sorted from blood. Subset specified: CD45RA+ positively selected. The chain joins TRBV11-2 to TRBJ2-6; tentatively, D is TRBD2 (5 bases). CDR3 in amino acids: CASNYLEAGANVLTF. The CDR3 DNA is TGTGCCAGCAACTACTTGGAGGCTGGGGCCAACGTCCTGACTTTC.